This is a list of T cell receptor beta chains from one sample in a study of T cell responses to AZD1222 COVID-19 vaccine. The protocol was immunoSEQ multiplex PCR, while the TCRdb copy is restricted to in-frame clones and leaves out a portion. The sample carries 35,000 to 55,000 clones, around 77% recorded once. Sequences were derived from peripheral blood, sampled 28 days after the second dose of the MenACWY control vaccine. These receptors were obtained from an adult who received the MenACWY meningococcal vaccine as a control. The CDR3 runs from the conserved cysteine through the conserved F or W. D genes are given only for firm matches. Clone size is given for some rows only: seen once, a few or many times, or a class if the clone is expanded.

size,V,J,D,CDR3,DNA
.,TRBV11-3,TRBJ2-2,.,CASSLGETGELFF,TGTGCCAGCAGCTTAGGCGAGACCGGGGAGCTGTTTTTT
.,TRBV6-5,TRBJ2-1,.,CASSQTDRSYNEQFF,TGTGCCAGCAGTCAGACAGACCGCTCCTACAATGAGCAGTTCTTC
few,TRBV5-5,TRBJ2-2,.,CASSLSQGGTGELFF,TGTGCCAGCAGCTTGAGCCAGGGGGGCACCGGGGAGCTGTTTTTT
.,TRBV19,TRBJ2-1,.,CASTKAPNEQFF,TGTGCCAGTACCAAAGCGCCCAATGAGCAGTTCTTC
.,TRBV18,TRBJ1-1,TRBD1,CASSPRTGMNTEAFF,TGTGCCAGCTCCCCCCGGACAGGGATGAACACTGAAGCTTTCTTT
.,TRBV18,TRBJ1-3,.,CASSPGGRHSGNTIYF,TGTGCCAGCTCACCGGGCGGTCGACACTCTGGAAACACCATATATTTT
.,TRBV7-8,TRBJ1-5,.,CASSPRASSVGQPQHF,TGTGCCAGCAGCCCAAGGGCCTCCTCTGTGGGGCAGCCCCAGCATTTT
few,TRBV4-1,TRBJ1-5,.,CASSQVGIIQTPQHF,TGCGCCAGCAGCCAAGTCGGCATCATTCAGACGCCCCAGCATTTT
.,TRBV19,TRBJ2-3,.,CASRGLTDTQYF,TGTGCCAGTAGAGGGTTAACAGATACGCAGTATTTT
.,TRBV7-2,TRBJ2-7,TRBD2,CASSSGSGPSTSRQYF,TGTGCCAGCAGCTCGGGTAGCGGGCCTAGTACGTCTCGGCAGTACTTC
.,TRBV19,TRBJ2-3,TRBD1,CATRTGGPDTQYF,TGTGCCACCCGGACAGGGGGCCCAGATACGCAGTATTTT
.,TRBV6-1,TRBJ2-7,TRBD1,CASSEAYRGFDEQYF,TGTGCCAGCAGTGAAGCGTACAGGGGTTTCGACGAGCAGTACTTC
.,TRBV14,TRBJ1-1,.,CASSQRGLSEAFF,TGTGCCAGCAGCCAACGGGGCCTCAGTGAAGCTTTCTTT
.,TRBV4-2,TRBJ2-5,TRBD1,CASSQDYGRGRETQYF,TGTGCCAGCAGCCAAGATTATGGCAGGGGGCGCGAGACCCAGTACTTC
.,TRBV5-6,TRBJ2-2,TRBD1,CASSLEGTGAVGTGELFF,TGTGCCAGCAGCTTGGAAGGGACAGGGGCGGTAGGCACCGGGGAGCTGTTTTTT
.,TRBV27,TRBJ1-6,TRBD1,CASSTDRGAALSSPLHF,TGTGCCAGCAGTACGGACAGGGGAGCGGCTTTGAGTTCACCCCTCCACTTT
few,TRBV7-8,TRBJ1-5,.,CASSFGGANQPQHF,TGTGCCAGCAGCTTCGGAGGGGCCAATCAGCCCCAGCATTTT
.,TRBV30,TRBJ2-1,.,CAWIPHNEQFF,TGTGCCTGGATCCCCCACAATGAGCAGTTCTTC
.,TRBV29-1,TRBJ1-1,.,CSVADTNTEAFF,TGCAGCGTCGCCGACACGAACACTGAAGCTTTCTTT
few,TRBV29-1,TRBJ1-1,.,CSVPRRNTEAFF,TGCAGCGTCCCTAGGAGGAACACTGAAGCTTTCTTT
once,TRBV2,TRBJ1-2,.,CASSGIGYGYTF,TGTGCCAGCAGTGGGATAGGTTACGGCTACACCTTC
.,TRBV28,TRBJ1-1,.,CASSAPKFPEAFF,TGTGCCAGCAGTGCCCCTAAATTCCCTGAAGCTTTCTTT
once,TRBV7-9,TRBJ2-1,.,CASSLSGGSNEQFF,TGTGCCAGCAGCTTATCCGGGGGAAGCAATGAGCAGTTCTTC
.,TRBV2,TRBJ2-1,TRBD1,CASHVGQTNNEQFF,TGTGCCAGTCATGTGGGACAGACAAACAATGAGCAGTTCTTC
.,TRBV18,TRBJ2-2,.,CASSPSGQNTGELFF,TGTGCCAGCTCACCATCGGGACAGAACACCGGGGAGCTGTTTTTT
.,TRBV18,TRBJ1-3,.,CASSPGREKDTIYF,TGTGCCAGCTCACCGGGCAGGGAGAAGGACACCATATATTTT
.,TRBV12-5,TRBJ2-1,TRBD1,CASGLATGLDEQFF,TGTGCTAGTGGTTTGGCGACAGGGCTGGATGAGCAGTTCTTC
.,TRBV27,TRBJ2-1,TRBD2,CASTPNGLAQYNEQFF,TGTGCCAGCACCCCCAATGGACTAGCACAATACAATGAGCAGTTCTTC
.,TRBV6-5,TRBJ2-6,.,CASSYAASGANVLTF,TGTGCCAGCAGTTACGCGGCCTCTGGGGCCAACGTCCTGACTTTC
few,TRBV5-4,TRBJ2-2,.,CASSRDRAFTGELFF,TGTGCCAGCAGTCGCGACCGAGCCTTCACCGGGGAGCTGTTTTTT
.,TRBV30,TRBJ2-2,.,CAWRSWTGELFF,TGTGCCTGGAGGTCTTGGACCGGGGAGCTGTTTTTT
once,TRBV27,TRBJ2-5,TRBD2,CASSFLAAGVQETQYF,TGTGCCAGCAGTTTTCTGGCAGCGGGAGTACAAGAGACCCAGTACTTC
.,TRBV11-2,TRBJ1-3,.,CASSLDGIGSGNTIYF,TGTGCCAGCAGCTTAGACGGCATCGGCTCTGGAAACACCATATATTTT
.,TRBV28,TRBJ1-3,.,CASSTGDSGNTIYF,TGTGCCAGCAGCACAGGAGACTCTGGAAACACCATATATTTT
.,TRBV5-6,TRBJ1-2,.,CASSLEERGGYTF,TGTGCCAGCAGCTTGGAGGAGCGGGGCGGCTACACCTTC
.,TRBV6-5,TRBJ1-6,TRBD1,CASSYSQTGNSPLHF,TGTGCCAGCAGTTACTCCCAGACAGGGAATTCACCCCTCCACTTT
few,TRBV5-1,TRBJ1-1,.,CASSAVLNEAFF,TGCGCCAGCAGCGCGGTGTTAAATGAAGCTTTCTTT
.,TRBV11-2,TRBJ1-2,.,CASSGRDYTF,TGTGCCAGCAGCGGGAGGGACTACACCTTC
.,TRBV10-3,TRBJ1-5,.,CAISESVGHQSNQPQHF,TGTGCCATCAGTGAGTCGGTGGGACATCAGAGCAATCAGCCCCAGCATTTT
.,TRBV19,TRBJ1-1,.,CASSRGEGGTEAFF,TGTGCCAGCTCGCGAGGGGAGGGTGGCACTGAAGCTTTCTTT
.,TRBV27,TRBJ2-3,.,CASSLLAGIITDTQYF,TGTGCCAGCAGCCTTCTAGCCGGGATTATCACAGATACGCAGTATTTT
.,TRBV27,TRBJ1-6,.,CASRIRSGAPDLSYNSPLHF,TGTGCCAGCAGGATCCGATCCGGGGCGCCGGACCTCTCCTATAATTCACCCCTCCACTTT
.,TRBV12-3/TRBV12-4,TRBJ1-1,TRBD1,CASRLQGATEAFF,TGTGCCAGCAGATTACAGGGGGCGACTGAAGCTTTCTTT
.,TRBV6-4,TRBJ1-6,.,CASSDDDRGPLHF,TGTGCCAGCAGTGACGATGACCGGGGACCCCTCCACTTT
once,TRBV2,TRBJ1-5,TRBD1,CASRPGQGMQPQHF,TGTGCCAGCAGACCGGGACAGGGTATGCAGCCCCAGCATTTT
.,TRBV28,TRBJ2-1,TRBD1,CASISRDRPYNEQFF,TGTGCCAGCATCTCCCGGGACAGGCCATACAATGAGCAGTTCTTC
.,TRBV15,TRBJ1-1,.,CATRGQVQAFF,TGTGCCACCAGGGGCCAGGTTCAAGCTTTCTTT
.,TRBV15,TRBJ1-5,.,CATSRDQSSNQPQHF,TGTGCCACCAGCAGAGATCAGAGCAGCAATCAGCCCCAGCATTTT
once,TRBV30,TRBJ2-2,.,CAWSVKNTEELFF,TGTGCCTGGAGTGTGAAGAACACCGAGGAGCTGTTTTTT
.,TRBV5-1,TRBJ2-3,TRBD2,CASSLADSSGGTDTQYF,TGCGCCAGCAGCTTGGCCGACTCTAGCGGTGGGACAGATACGCAGTATTTT
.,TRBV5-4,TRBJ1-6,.,CASSLAGVSNSPLHF,TGTGCCAGCAGCTTGGCCGGGGTCTCTAATTCACCCCTCCACTTT
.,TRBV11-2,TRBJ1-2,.,CASSLGGTGANYGYTF,TGTGCCAGCAGCTTGGGGGGAACAGGTGCTAACTATGGCTACACCTTC
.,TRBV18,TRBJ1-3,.,CASSLQLTRSGNTIYF,TGTGCCAGCTCACTACAACTAACTAGAAGTGGAAACACCATATATTTT